The sequence of this TCR beta chain was determined in a study of shared clonotypes between healthy human individuals. Repertoires were generated with immunoSEQ multiplex PCR, while TCRdb's copy carries only in-frame clones and drops some. This repertoire shows about 530,000 clones, about 96% found once; its top ten account for roughly 0.06%. The V and J ends lost 0 bases and 1 base, in that order; junction bases with no gene match: 3. The CDR3 length is 15 residues. Per germline, CDR1 SGHKS and CDR2 YYEKEE (reference sequence). The gene calls are TRBV5-5 and TRBJ2-7; 8 nucleotides align to TRBD2. The sample comprised naive CD4+ T cells sorted from blood. Documented subset: CD45RA+ positively selected. The receptor was isolated from a woman in her twenties or thirties in good health. The DNA for the CDR3 is TGTGCCAGCAGCTTGGGACTAGCGATGTCCTACGAGCAGTACTTC. This gives the protein CASSLGLAMSYEQYF.